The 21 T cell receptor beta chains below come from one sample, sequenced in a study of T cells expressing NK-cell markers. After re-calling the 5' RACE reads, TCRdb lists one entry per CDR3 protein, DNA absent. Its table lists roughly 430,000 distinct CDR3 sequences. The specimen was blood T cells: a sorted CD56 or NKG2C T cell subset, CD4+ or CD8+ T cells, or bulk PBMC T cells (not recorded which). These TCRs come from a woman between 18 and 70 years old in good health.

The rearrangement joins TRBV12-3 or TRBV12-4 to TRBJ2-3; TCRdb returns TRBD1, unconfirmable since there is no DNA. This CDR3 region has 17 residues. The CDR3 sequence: CASSLIRWGDTRDTQYF.

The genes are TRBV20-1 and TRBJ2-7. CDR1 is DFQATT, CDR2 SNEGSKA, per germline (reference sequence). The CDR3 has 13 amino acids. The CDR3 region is CSAREQALGEQYF.

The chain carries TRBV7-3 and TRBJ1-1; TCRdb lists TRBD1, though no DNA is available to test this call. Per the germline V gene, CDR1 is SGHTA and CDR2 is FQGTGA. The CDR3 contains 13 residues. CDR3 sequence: CASSRDKNTEAFF.

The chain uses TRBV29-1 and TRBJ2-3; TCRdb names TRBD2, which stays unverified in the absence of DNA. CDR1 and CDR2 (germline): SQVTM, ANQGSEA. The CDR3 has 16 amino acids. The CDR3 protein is CSVSPSGRASTDTQYF.

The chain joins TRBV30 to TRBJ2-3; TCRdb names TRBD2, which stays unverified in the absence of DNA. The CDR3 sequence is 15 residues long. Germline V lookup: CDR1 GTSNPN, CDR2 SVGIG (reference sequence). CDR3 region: CAWSVQSGIADTQYF.

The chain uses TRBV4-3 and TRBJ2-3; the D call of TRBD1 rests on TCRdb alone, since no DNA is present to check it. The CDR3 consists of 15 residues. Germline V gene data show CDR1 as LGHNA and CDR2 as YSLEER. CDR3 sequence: CASSQDLPGSDTQYF.

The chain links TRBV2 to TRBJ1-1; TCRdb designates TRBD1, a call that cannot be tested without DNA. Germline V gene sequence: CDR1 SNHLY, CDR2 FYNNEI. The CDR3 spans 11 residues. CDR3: CAMDRATEAFF.

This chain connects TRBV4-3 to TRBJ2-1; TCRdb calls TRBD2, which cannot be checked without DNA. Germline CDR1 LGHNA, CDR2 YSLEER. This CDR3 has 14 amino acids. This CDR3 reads CASSQVGLAHEQFF.

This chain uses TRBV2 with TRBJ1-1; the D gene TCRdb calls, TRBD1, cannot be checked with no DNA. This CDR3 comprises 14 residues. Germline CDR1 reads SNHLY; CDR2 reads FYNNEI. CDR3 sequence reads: CASSEGRGYTEAFF.

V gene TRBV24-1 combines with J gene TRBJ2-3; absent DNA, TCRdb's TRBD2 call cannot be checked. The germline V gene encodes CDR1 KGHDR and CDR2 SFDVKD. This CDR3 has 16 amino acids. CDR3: CATSDPGLAGMDTQYF.

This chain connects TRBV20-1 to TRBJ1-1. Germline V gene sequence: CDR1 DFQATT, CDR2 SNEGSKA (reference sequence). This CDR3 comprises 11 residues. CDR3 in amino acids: CSASKNTEAFF.

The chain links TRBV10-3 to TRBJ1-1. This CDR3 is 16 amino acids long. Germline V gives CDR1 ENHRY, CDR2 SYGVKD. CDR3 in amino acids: CAISESRVGMNTEAFF.

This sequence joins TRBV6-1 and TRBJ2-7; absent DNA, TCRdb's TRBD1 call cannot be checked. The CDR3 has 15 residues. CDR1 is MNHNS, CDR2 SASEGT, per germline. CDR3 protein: CASRTGTGNSYEQYF.

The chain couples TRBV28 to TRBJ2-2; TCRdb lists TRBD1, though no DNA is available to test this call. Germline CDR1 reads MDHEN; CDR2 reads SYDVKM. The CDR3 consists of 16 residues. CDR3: CASSPPRDRNTGELFF.

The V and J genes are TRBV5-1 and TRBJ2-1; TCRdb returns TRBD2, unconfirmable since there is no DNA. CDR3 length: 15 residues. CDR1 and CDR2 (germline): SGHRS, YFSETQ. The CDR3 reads CASSPIAGSYNEQFF.

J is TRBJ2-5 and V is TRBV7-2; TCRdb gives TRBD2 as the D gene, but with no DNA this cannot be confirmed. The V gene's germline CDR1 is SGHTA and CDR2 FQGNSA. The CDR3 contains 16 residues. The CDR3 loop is CASSPRTSGGQETQYF.

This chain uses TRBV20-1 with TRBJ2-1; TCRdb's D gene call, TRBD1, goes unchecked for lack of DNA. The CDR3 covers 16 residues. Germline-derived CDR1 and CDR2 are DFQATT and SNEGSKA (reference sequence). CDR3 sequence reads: CSAKPGQGTSYNEQFF.

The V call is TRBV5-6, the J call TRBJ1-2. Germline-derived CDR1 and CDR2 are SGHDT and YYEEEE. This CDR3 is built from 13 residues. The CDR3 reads CASSWREYYGYTF.

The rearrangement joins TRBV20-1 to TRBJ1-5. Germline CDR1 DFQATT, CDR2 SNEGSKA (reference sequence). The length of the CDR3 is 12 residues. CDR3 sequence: CSASDLNQPQHF.

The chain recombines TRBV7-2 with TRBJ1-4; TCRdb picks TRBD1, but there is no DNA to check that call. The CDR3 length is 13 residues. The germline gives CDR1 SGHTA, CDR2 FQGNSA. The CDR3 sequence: CASSPGGEEKLFF.

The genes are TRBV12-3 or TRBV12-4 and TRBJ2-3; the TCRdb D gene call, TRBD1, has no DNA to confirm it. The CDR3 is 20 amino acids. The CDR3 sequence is CASSFIELGAPQESTDTQYF.